A selection of T cell receptor beta chains follows, all from one sample in a study of blood T cell repertoires in COVID-19. Measured with immunoSEQ multiplex PCR; TCRdb has only the in-frame clones, and not every one. The table has a few hundred thousand clones, about 86% seen once. The specimen was peripheral blood. The receptor set was obtained from a man older than 75 with acute or convalescent COVID-19. CDR3s include the opening cysteine and the closing phenylalanine or tryptophan.

TRBJ1-1 | TRBV19 | CASSDRWGGNTEAFF
TRBJ1-2 | TRBV6-6 | CASKDKDRLNYGYTF
TRBJ2-7 | TRBV27 | CASSHRTGESSYEQYF
TRBJ2-5 | TRBV12-2 | CASRRPARGQETQYF
TRBJ2-3 | TRBV6-6 | CASSIGTTGTDTQYF
TRBJ2-7 | TRBV29-1 | CSVEQGSHEQYF
TRBJ1-2 | TRBV28 | CASSVGGQGNIYYGYTF
TRBJ2-7 | TRBV5-4 | CASSLQGATYEQYF
TRBJ1-5 | TRBV19 | CASSMGGVGNQPQHF
TRBJ1-4 | TRBV7-9 | CASSLAAGGMEKLFF
TRBJ2-1 | TRBV25-1 | CASTKGIARLNEQFF
TRBJ1-3 | TRBV5-1 | CASSADREGNTIYF
TRBJ1-1 | TRBV2 | CASSEDMGANTEAFF
TRBJ1-6 | TRBV7-8 | CASSNTGGKGARNSPLHF
TRBJ2-3 | TRBV5-1 | CASSFSRLRTDTQYF
TRBJ2-3 | TRBV10-3 | CAISEPLGVGKTGSTDTQYF
TRBJ1-5 | TRBV19 | CASSYSHRVEISNQPQHF
TRBJ1-6 | TRBV3-1/TRBV3-2 | CASSQSGVNSPLHF
TRBJ2-1 | TRBV12-2 | CASPKEREVVYEQFF
TRBJ1-2 | TRBV9 | CASSVVGQGLEGYTF
TRBJ2-6 | TRBV3-1/TRBV3-2 | CASSQGAYESNVLTF
TRBJ1-2 | TRBV3-1/TRBV3-2 | CASSLRGDPYTF